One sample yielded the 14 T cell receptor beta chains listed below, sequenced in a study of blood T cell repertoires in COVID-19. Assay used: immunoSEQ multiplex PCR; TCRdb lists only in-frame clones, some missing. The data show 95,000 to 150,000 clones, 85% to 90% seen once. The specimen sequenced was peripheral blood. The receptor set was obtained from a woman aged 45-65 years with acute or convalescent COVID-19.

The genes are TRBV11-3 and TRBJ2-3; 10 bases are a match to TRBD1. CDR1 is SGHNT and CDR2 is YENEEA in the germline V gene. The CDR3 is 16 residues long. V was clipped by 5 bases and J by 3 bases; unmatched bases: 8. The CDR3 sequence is CASSLGTGAGTDTQYF. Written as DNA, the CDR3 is TGTGCCAGCAGCCTCGGGACAGGGGCAGGGACAGATACGCAGTATTTT.

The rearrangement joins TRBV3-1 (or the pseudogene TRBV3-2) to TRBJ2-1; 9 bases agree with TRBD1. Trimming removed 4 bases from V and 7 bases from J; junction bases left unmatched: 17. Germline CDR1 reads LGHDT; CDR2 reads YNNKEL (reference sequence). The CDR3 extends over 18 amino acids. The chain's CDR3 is CASSPQRVRDRALNEQFF. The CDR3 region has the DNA TGTGCCAGCAGCCCCCAAAGGGTCCGGGACAGGGCCCTGAATGAGCAGTTCTTC.

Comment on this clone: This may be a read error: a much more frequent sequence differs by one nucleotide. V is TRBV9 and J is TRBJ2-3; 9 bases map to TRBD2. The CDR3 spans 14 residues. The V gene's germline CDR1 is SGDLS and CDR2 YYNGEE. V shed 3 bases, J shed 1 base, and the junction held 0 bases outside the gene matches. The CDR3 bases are TGTGCCAGCAGCGGGACTAGCGGCACAGATACGCAGTATTTT. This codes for CASSGTSGTDTQYF.

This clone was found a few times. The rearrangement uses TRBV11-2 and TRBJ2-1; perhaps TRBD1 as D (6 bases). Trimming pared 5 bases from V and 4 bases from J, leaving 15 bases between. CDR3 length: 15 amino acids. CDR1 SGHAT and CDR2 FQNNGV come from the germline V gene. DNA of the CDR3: TGTGCCAGCAGCGAAACAGGGAACGAGTACAATGAGCAGTTCTTC. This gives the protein CASSETGNEYNEQFF.

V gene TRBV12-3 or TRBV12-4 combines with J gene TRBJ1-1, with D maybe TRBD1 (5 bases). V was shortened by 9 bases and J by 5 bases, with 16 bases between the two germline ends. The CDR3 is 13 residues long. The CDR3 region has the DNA TGTGCCAGTTCAACCGCGGGGGGGACTGAAGCTTTCTTT. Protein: CASSTAGGTEAFF.

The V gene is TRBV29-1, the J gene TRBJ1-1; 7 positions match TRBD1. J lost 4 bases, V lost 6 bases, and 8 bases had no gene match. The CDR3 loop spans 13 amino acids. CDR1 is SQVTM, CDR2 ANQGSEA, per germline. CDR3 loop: CSVALQGTTEAFF. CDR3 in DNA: TGCAGCGTAGCCTTACAGGGGACCACTGAAGCTTTCTTT.

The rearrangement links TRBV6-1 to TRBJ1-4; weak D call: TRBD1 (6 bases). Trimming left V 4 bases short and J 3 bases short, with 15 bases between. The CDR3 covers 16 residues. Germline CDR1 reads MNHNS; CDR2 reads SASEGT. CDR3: CASSVRGNGANEKLFF. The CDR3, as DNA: TGTGCCAGCAGTGTGAGGGGGAATGGGGCTAATGAAAAACTGTTTTTT.

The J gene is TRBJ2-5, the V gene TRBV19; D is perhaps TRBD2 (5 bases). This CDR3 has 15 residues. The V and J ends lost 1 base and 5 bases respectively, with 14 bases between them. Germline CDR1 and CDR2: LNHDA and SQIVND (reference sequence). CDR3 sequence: CASSIGHRTGETQYF. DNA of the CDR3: TGTGCCAGTAGTATAGGTCATCGCACGGGGGAGACCCAGTACTTC.

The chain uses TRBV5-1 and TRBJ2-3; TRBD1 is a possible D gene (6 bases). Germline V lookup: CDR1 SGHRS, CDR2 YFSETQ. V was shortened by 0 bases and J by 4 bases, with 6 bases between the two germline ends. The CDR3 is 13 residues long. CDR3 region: CASSLDRADTQYF. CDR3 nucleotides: TGCGCCAGCAGCTTGGACAGGGCAGATACGCAGTATTTT.

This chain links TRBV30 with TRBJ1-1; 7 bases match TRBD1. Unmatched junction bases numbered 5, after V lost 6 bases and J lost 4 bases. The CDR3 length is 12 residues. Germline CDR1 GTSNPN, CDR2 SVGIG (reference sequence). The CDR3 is CACRQGSTEAFF. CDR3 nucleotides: TGTGCCTGCCGACAGGGTTCCACTGAAGCTTTCTTT.

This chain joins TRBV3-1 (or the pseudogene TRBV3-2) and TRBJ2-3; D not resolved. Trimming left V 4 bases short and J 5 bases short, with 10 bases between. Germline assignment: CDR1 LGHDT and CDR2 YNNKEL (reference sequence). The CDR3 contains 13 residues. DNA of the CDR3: TGTGCCAGCAGCCCCCAGGCCCTAGATACGCAGTATTTT. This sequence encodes CASSPQALDTQYF.

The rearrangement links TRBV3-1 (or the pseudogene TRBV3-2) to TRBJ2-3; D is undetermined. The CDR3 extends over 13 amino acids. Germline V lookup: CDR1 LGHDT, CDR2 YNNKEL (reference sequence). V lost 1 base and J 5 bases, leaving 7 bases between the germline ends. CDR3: CASSQVRGDTQYF. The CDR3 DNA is TGTGCCAGCAGCCAAGTTCGCGGAGATACGCAGTATTTT.

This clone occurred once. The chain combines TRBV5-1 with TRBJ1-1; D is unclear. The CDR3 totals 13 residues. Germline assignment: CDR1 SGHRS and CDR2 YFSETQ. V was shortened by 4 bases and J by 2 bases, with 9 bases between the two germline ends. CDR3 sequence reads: CASSRAGNTEAFF. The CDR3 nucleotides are TGCGCCAGCAGCCGAGCGGGTAACACTGAAGCTTTCTTT.

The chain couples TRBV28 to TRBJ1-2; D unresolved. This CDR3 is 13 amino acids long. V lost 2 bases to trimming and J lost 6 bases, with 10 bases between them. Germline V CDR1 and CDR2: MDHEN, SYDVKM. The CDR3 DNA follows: TGTGCCAGCAGTTTAGAGAGGCCGCATGGCTACACCTTC. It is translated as CASSLERPHGYTF.